One sample yielded the 22 T cell receptor beta chains listed below, sequenced in a study of shared clonotypes between healthy human individuals. The assay was immunoSEQ multiplex PCR, and TCRdb's table has in-frame clones only and misses some. The table includes more than 400,000 clones, around 95% detected once. Sample: naive CD4+ T cells sorted from blood. The subset was: CD45RA+ positively selected. Source of these receptors: a woman in her twenties or thirties in good health.

This clone appeared once. The CDR3 coding sequence is TGTGCCAGCAGTTACGGACTTCCCTCCGAGGCCCAGTACTTC. Its translation: CASSYGLPSEAQYF. The chain combines TRBV6-5 with TRBJ2-5, with TRBD2 as a possible D gene (5 bases). The V end lost 2 bases, the J end lost 9 bases, and 16 bases lay between the germline ends. The CDR3 loop spans 14 amino acids. The germline CDR1 and CDR2 sequences are MNHEY and SVGAGI.

V is TRBV28 and J is TRBJ2-2; D uncertain. Germline V lookup: CDR1 MDHEN, CDR2 SYDVKM. V shed 5 bases and J shed 7 bases, with 14 bases lying between them. The length of the CDR3 is 14 residues. The CDR3 loop reads CASSPPGVIGELFF. The CDR3 coding sequence is TGTGCCAGCAGTCCCCCCGGCGTAATCGGGGAGCTGTTTTTT. Looking up the rest from reference TRBV28 and TRBJ2-2 gives the full variable domain: DVKVTQSSRYLVKRTGEKVFLECVQDMDHENMFWYRQDPGLGLRLIYFSYDVKMKEKGDIPEGYSVSREKKERFSLILESASTNQTSMYLCASSPPGVIGELFFGEGSRLTVL.

V and J are TRBV11-1 and TRBJ2-1; D is undetermined. Trimming removed 0 bases from V and 7 bases from J, with 16 bases in between. The CDR3 totals 16 residues. From germline, CDR1 is SGHAT and CDR2 FQDESV (reference sequence). DNA for the CDR3: TGTGCCAGCAGCTTAGCGTTGCGACTTACTAAGAATGAGCAGTTCTTC. This sequence encodes CASSLALRLTKNEQFF.

This rearrangement joins TRBV11-2 to TRBJ2-6, with 7 bases matching TRBD1. The CDR3 totals 18 residues. Germline V gene data show CDR1 as SGHAT and CDR2 as FQNNGV. V shed 5 bases and J 0 bases; nucleotides not matched to a gene: 10. CDR3 sequence reads: CASSQGQVFSSGANVLTF. The CDR3 region has the DNA TGTGCCAGCAGCCAAGGACAGGTTTTCAGCTCTGGGGCCAACGTCCTGACTTTC.

The gene calls are TRBV29-1 and TRBJ2-7; 10 bases align to TRBD1. With V trimmed by 6 bases and J by 3 bases, 8 bases remained unmatched. The CDR3 totals 14 residues. Germline lookup yields CDR1 SQVTM and CDR2 ANQGSEA. CDR3 amino acids: CSVKMTGGGYEQYF. The CDR3, as DNA: TGCAGCGTGAAAATGACAGGGGGCGGCTACGAGCAGTACTTC.

The rearrangement joins TRBV5-4 to TRBJ2-5; 10 positions match TRBD2. The J call could be wrong; TRBJ2-7 is a better fit for the DNA end. CDR1 and CDR2 (germline): SGHNT, YYREEE (reference sequence). This CDR3 region has 13 residues. The CDR3 bases are TGTGCCAGCAGCAAGACTAGCGGGCACGAGCAGTACTTC. Its protein is CASSKTSGHEQYF.

The chain has TRBV7-9 and TRBJ2-7, with D maybe TRBD1 (5 bases). This CDR3 is built from 13 residues. The V end lost 7 bases, the J end lost 0 bases, and 10 bases lay between the germline ends. Germline V CDR1 and CDR2: SEHNR, FQNEAQ (reference sequence). In DNA form, the CDR3 reads TGTGCCAGCAATAACAGGAGCTCCTACGAGCAGTACTTC. It codes for CASNNRSSYEQYF.

The CDR3 nucleotides read TGTGCCAGCAGTTCCCCGGCAGGCAGGGTGTATACAGAGACCCAGTACTTC. This gives the protein CASSSPAGRVYTETQYF. This rearrangement joins TRBV28 to TRBJ2-5; D is possibly TRBD1 (5 bases). CDR1 and CDR2 from the germline V gene are MDHEN and SYDVKM. Trimming removed 4 bases at V and 4 bases at J, with 22 bases between. This CDR3 has 17 amino acids.

In the case of this clone: The sample holds other DNA sequences that translate to the same CDR3. The chain is built from TRBV28 and TRBJ1-1, with D unclear. V was pared by 5 bases and J by 1 base, with 2 bases between. The CDR3 is made up of 11 amino acids. Germline V lookup: CDR1 MDHEN, CDR2 SYDVKM. CDR3 region: CASSTNTEAFF. The DNA for the CDR3 is TGTGCCAGCAGTACGAACACTGAAGCTTTCTTT.

The chain uses TRBV15 and TRBJ1-4, with D uncertain. Trimming shortened V by 3 bases and J by 0 bases, and 11 bases separated the two germline ends. The CDR3 loop spans 16 amino acids. Germline V gene lookup returns CDR1 LNHNV and CDR2 YYDKDF (reference sequence). Here the CDR3 reads CATSSTVRTTNEKLFF. The CDR3 DNA reads as TGTGCCACCAGCAGTACAGTGCGTACAACTAATGAAAAACTGTTTTTT.

The chain recombines TRBV10-3 with TRBJ2-5, with D possibly being TRBD2 (6 bases). The CDR3 runs 13 residues. V gave up 6 bases and J gave up 2 bases, with 10 bases separating them. Germline V CDR1 and CDR2: ENHRY, SYGVKD. CDR3 loop: CAISSGSQETQYF. For the CDR3, the DNA is TGTGCCATCAGCTCCGGGAGTCAAGAGACCCAGTACTTC.

The J gene is TRBJ2-7, the V gene TRBV28; TRBD2 aligns across 7 bases. With 5 bases clipped from V and 3 bases from J, the junction kept 10 bases outside the gene matches. The germline V gene has CDR1 MDHEN and CDR2 SYDVKM. This CDR3 contains 15 residues. The CDR3: CASSIPFAGDYEQYF. CDR3 coding DNA: TGTGCCAGCAGTATTCCTTTCGCGGGAGACTACGAGCAGTACTTC.

The chain uses TRBV27 and TRBJ1-2; tentatively, D is TRBD1 (6 bases). This CDR3 has 17 amino acids. Trimming removed 2 bases from V and 2 bases from J, with 18 bases in between. Looked up from germline, CDR1 is MNHEY and CDR2 is SMNVEV (reference sequence). The DNA of the CDR3 is TGTGCCAGCAGTTTAGTGATGGCGGGACAAATGAACTATGGCTACACCTTC. Translating it yields CASSLVMAGQMNYGYTF.

V usage is TRBV6-5 and J usage is TRBJ2-3, with a tentative D call TRBD2 (5 bases). V dropped 6 bases and J dropped 6 bases, with 19 bases sitting between them. The CDR3 contains 15 residues. CDR1 and CDR2 from the germline V gene are MNHEY and SVGAGI. The chain's CDR3 is CASSHTDYGGDTQYF. In DNA form, the CDR3 reads TGTGCCAGCAGCCATACGGATTACGGAGGTGATACGCAGTATTTT.

The rearrangement joins TRBV2 to TRBJ2-2; D is unresolved. This CDR3 region has 13 residues. The V gene's germline CDR1 is SNHLY and CDR2 FYNNEI. Trimming stripped 6 bases from V and 5 bases from J, with 10 bases between. Written as DNA, the CDR3 is TGTGCCAGCAGGGCACTACTTACCGGGGAGCTGTTTTTT. Translation gives CASRALLTGELFF.

This chain joins TRBV27 and TRBJ2-7, with TRBD2 matching 7 bases. Germline lookup yields CDR1 MNHEY and CDR2 SMNVEV (reference sequence). The CDR3 has 13 amino acids. The junction had 11 bases not matched to a gene; V was cut back by 8 bases and J by 7 bases. The CDR3 DNA is TGTGCCAGCGGGACCGGGGGGATGGGGGAGCAGTACTTC. Translating gives CASGTGGMGEQYF.

J is TRBJ2-3 and V is TRBV2; 7 nucleotides align to TRBD2. The V and J ends lost 8 bases and 1 base, in that order; junction bases with no gene match: 9. Germline assignment: CDR1 SNHLY and CDR2 FYNNEI. This CDR3 has 15 residues. CDR3 coding DNA: TGTGCCAGCGGAGGCCTAGCGGACCGCACAGATACGCAGTATTTT. Translated, it gives CASGGLADRTDTQYF.

The chain employs TRBV6-1 and TRBJ1-4; maybe TRBD1 (5 bases). Looked up from germline, CDR1 is MNHNS and CDR2 is SASEGT. The CDR3 runs 14 residues. Trimming left V 3 bases short and J 5 bases short, with 10 bases between. The CDR3 loop is CASSDTGPNEKLFF. The CDR3 nucleotides read TGTGCCAGCAGTGATACAGGACCCAATGAAAAACTGTTTTTT.

A note on this clone: The same CDR3 arises from other DNA sequences in this sample as well. The V and J genes are TRBV18 and TRBJ2-5; D may correspond to TRBD1 or TRBD2 (5 bases each). The CDR3 runs to 13 residues. V dropped 3 bases and J dropped 3 bases, with 8 bases sitting between them. Per germline, CDR1 KGHSH and CDR2 LQKENI. CDR3 protein: CASSPGTEETQYF. The CDR3 DNA reads as TGTGCCAGCTCACCCGGGACGGAAGAGACCCAGTACTTC.

The CDR3 loop is CSVDGDRVSGELFF. CDR3 bases: TGCAGCGTTGATGGGGACAGGGTTTCCGGGGAGCTGTTTTTT. This rearrangement joins TRBV29-1 to TRBJ2-2; 9 bases line up with TRBD1. CDR3 length: 14 residues. The germline CDR1 and CDR2 sequences are SQVTM and ANQGSEA. V gave up 3 bases and J gave up 6 bases; unmatched junction bases: 5.

This clone was observed once. V gene TRBV10-2 combines with J gene TRBJ2-3, with D possibly being TRBD1 (5 bases). V gave up 6 bases and J gave up 7 bases, with 11 bases separating them. The CDR3 loop spans 12 amino acids. CDR1 WSHSY and CDR2 SAAADI come from the germline V gene. CDR3 region: CASRGDSNTQYF. CDR3 coding DNA: TGCGCCAGCAGGGGTGACAGTAATACGCAGTATTTT.

The CDR3 DNA follows: TGCAGCGTCCCCAACCCAATCACAGGGATCTATGGCTACACCTTC. It translates to CSVPNPITGIYGYTF. J is TRBJ1-2 and V is TRBV29-1; weak D call: TRBD1 (6 bases). The germline gives CDR1 SQVTM, CDR2 ANQGSEA. Trimming removed 6 bases from V and 4 bases from J, with 21 bases in between. The CDR3 is 15 residues long.